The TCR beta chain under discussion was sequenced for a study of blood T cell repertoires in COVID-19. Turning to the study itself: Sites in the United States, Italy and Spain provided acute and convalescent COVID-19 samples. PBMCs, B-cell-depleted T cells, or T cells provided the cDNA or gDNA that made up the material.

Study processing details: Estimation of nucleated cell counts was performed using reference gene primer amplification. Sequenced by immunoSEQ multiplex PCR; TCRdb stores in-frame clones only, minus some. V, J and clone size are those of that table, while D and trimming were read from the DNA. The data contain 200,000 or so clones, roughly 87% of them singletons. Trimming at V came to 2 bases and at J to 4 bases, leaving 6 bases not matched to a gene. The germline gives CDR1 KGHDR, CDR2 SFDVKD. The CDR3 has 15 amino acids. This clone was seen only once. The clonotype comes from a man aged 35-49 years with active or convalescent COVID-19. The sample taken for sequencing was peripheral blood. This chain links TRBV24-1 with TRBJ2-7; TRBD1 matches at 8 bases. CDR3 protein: CATSDWGTGSYEQYF. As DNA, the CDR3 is TGTGCCACCAGTGATTGGGGGACAGGTTCGTACGAGCAGTACTTC.